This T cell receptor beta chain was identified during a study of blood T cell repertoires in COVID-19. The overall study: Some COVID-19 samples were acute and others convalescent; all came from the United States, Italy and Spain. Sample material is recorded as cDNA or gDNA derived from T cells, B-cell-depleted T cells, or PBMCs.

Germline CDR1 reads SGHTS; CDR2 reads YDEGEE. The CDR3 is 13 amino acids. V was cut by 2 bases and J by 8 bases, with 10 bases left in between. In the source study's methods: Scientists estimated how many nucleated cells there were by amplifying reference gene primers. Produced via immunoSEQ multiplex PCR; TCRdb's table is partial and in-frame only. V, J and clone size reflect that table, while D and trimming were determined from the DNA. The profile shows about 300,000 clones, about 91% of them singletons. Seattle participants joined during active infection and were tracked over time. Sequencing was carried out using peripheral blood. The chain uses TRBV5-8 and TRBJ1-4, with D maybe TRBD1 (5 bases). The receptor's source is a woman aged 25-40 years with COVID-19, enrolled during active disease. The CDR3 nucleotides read TGTGCCAGCAGCTTACAGGAGGGGGAAAAACTGTTTTTT. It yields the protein CASSLQEGEKLFF.